This is a list of T cell receptor beta chains from one sample in a study of cytomegalovirus exposure and HLA in healthy donors. Clones were read by immunoSEQ multiplex PCR, and TCRdb kept only the in-frame ones, dropping some. Of about 130,000 clones listed, 65% to 80% are singletons. The sequencing sample was made of PBMCs. These receptors all stem from a middle-aged woman in good health and CMV-seropositive. CDR3s include the opening cysteine and the closing phenylalanine or tryptophan.

J: TRBJ2-7
V: TRBV28
CDR3: CASSLAGSSYEQYF

J: TRBJ1-2
V: TRBV28
CDR3: CASNFREGLPAGYTF

J: TRBJ1-2
V: TRBV30
CDR3: CAWRGAGANGYTF

J: TRBJ2-7
V: TRBV5-1
CDR3: CASSFGTGGREQYF

J: TRBJ2-3
V: TRBV7-8
CDR3: CASKLADTQYF

J: TRBJ1-4
V: TRBV4-1
CDR3: CASSQATALEEEKLFF

J: TRBJ1-2
V: TRBV5-1
CDR3: CASSLLPGRNYGYTF

J: TRBJ2-1
V: TRBV28
CDR3: CASSLLSILDEQFF

J: TRBJ2-7
V: TRBV7-3
CDR3: CASSSAGVGKQYF

J: TRBJ1-2
V: TRBV28
CDR3: CASSPMGGALGYTF

J: TRBJ1-1
V: TRBV6-5
CDR3: CASSYKIEVNTEAFF

J: TRBJ1-3
V: TRBV9
CDR3: CASSHMGQGNSGNTIYF

J: TRBJ2-7
V: TRBV5-1
CDR3: CASSIDRGGSYEQYF

J: TRBJ2-5
V: TRBV19
CDR3: CASRAGLAGGKQETQYF

J: TRBJ2-7
V: TRBV28
CDR3: CASSSPKGAGTTYEQYF

J: TRBJ2-1
V: TRBV29-1
CDR3: CSVGRRATHNEQFF

J: TRBJ2-1
V: TRBV6-1
CDR3: CASKGGRGSYNEQFF

J: TRBJ2-1
V: TRBV19
CDR3: CASSIGVGQGYYNEQFF

J: TRBJ2-4
V: TRBV7-9
CDR3: CASSPGVLENIQYF

J: TRBJ2-7
V: TRBV6-5
CDR3: CASSPTPIVTYEQYF

J: TRBJ2-3
V: TRBV6-5
CDR3: CASSPGGRGTDTQYF

J: TRBJ1-1
V: TRBV29-1
CDR3: CSVHGQGRVVFF

J: TRBJ2-5
V: TRBV15
CDR3: CATSRRQGQETQYF

J: TRBJ1-3
V: TRBV7-9
CDR3: CASSFAGLGGNTIYF

J: TRBJ2-3
V: TRBV5-1
CDR3: CASSSGLAGADTQYF

J: TRBJ2-3
V: TRBV10-3
CDR3: CAISETSGVDTQYF

J: TRBJ2-1
V: TRBV28
CDR3: CASSEYNEQFF

J: TRBJ2-2
V: TRBV5-4
CDR3: CASSSPGRGTGELFF

J: TRBJ2-2
V: TRBV19
CDR3: CASSSGSRGSGTGELFF

J: TRBJ1-1
V: TRBV5-4
CDR3: CASSSTDRGDTEAFF

J: TRBJ1-5
V: TRBV10-3
CDR3: CAISEAQGYQPQHF

J: TRBJ2-7
V: TRBV28
CDR3: CASNGDTSFRDEQYF

J: TRBJ2-7
V: TRBV6-6
CDR3: CASSYRGGFSYEQYF

J: TRBJ2-7
V: TRBV5-1
CDR3: CASSLGTGIHEQYF

J: TRBJ2-7
V: TRBV9
CDR3: CASSGTSGFYEQYF

J: TRBJ1-4
V: TRBV5-1
CDR3: CASSLGPDRGYEKLFF

J: TRBJ2-3
V: TRBV5-1
CDR3: CASSPESIPTDTQYF

J: TRBJ1-2
V: TRBV5-4
CDR3: CASSLAGGQGPGYTF

J: TRBJ2-5
V: TRBV5-1
CDR3: CASSFRDRSGEQYF

J: TRBJ1-1
V: TRBV28
CDR3: CASSLHGGMNTEAFF